The T cell receptor beta chain under discussion was sequenced for a study of blood T cell repertoires in COVID-19. The overall study: Sites across the United States, Italy and Spain contributed samples from acute and convalescent COVID-19. Sources were T cells, B-cell-depleted T cells, or PBMCs; the material itself was cDNA or gDNA.

The V and J ends lost 5 bases and 6 bases, in that order; junction bases with no gene match: 6. The germline gives CDR1 MDHEN, CDR2 SYDVKM. The CDR3 has 14 residues. In the authors' workflow: Estimation of nucleated cell counts was performed using reference gene primer amplification. Here immunoSEQ multiplex PCR was the method, and the copy in TCRdb shows in-frame clones only, minus some. The DNA gave D and trimming, while V, J and clone size come from that table. Here the sample spans 120,000 to 150,000 clones, around 76% being singletons. The chain couples TRBV28 to TRBJ1-2; the match to TRBD1 covers 10 bases. The TCR was taken from a man between 60 and 70 years old with acute or convalescent COVID-19. Sequenced: peripheral blood. The CDR3 spells CASSLQGQGNGYTF. The CDR3 coding sequence is TGTGCCAGCAGTCTCCAGGGACAGGGGAATGGCTACACCTTC.